The 10 T cell receptor beta chains below were found in one sample sequenced in a study of OX40 agonist ivuxolimab in advanced cancers. Method: immunoSEQ multiplex PCR; TCRdb's copy keeps in-frame clones and lacks some. The profile covers 55,000 to 80,000 clones, with around nine tenths appearing a single time and around 2.1% taken by the ten largest. Sequencing used CD4+ or CD8+ T cells sorted from blood, obtained in a trial of the OX40 agonist ivuxolimab. Every receptor here comes from an adult with an advanced solid tumor such as melanoma, head and neck, liver or kidney cancer.

The V call is TRBV7-8, the J call TRBJ2-7; TRBD2 aligns across 7 bases. With 5 bases clipped from V and 3 bases from J, the junction kept 7 bases outside the gene matches. Germline CDR1 and CDR2: SGHVS and FQNEAQ. The CDR3 has 14 residues. CDR3 loop: CASSTGTTLYEQYF. As DNA, the CDR3 is TGTGCCAGCAGCACCGGGACTACCCTCTACGAGCAGTACTTC.

This clone showed up just once. The rearrangement links TRBV27 to TRBJ2-5, with D perhaps TRBD1 (6 bases). The V end lost 3 bases, the J end lost 4 bases, and 12 bases lay between the germline ends. Germline assignment: CDR1 MNHEY and CDR2 SMNVEV (reference sequence). The CDR3 consists of 14 residues. CDR3 DNA sequence: TGTGCCAGCAGTTTCATCGGCAGGGGAGAGACCCAGTACTTC. It yields the protein CASSFIGRGETQYF.

This sequence joins TRBV7-8 and TRBJ1-5; 10 bases map to TRBD1. The CDR3 has 15 amino acids. The junction had 6 bases not matched to a gene; V was cut back by 6 bases and J by 4 bases. Germline V lookup: CDR1 SGHVS, CDR2 FQNEAQ. The CDR3 DNA follows: TGTGCCAGCAGTCCGACAGGGGGCCTAAATCAGCCCCAGCATTTT. Its translation is CASSPTGGLNQPQHF.

The chain combines TRBV14 with TRBJ1-3, with D possibly being TRBD1 (5 bases). Trimming removed 1 base from V and 6 bases from J, with 13 bases in between. The CDR3 is 15 residues long. The germline CDR1 and CDR2 sequences are SGHDN and FVKESK. The CDR3 spells CASSQAGTEENTIYF. The CDR3 nucleotides are TGTGCCAGCAGCCAAGCCGGGACGGAGGAAAACACCATATATTTT.

V is TRBV4-3 and J is TRBJ2-3; D is perhaps TRBD1 (5 bases). V was clipped by 0 bases and J by 9 bases, with 13 bases between them. In germline, CDR1 is LGHNA, CDR2 YSLEER. The CDR3 has 14 residues. CDR3 protein: CASSQDQGPGTQYF. CDR3 nucleotide sequence: TGCGCCAGCAGCCAAGATCAGGGTCCTGGGACGCAGTATTTT.

This clone was seen once. The rearrangement uses TRBV6-1 and TRBJ2-3; D gene uncertain. This CDR3 has 15 amino acids. Trimming removed 2 bases from V and 0 bases from J, with 9 bases in between. From germline, CDR1 is MNHNS and CDR2 SASEGT. CDR3 bases: TGTGCCAGCAGTGAAAATACAGCTAGCACAGATACGCAGTATTTT. It yields the protein CASSENTASTDTQYF.

The genes are TRBV19 and TRBJ1-5; 9 nucleotides agree with TRBD1. CDR3 length: 16 amino acids. With 6 bases clipped from V and 6 bases from J, the junction kept 12 bases outside the gene matches. The V gene's germline CDR1 is LNHDA and CDR2 SQIVND (reference sequence). The CDR3 loop reads CASRPRTGASTQPQHF. CDR3 nucleotide sequence: TGTGCCAGTAGGCCTAGGACAGGGGCCTCAACTCAGCCCCAGCATTTT.

The chain has TRBV30 and TRBJ2-2; a weak D match, TRBD2 (6 bases). CDR1 and CDR2 from the germline V gene are GTSNPN and SVGIG (reference sequence). The CDR3 runs to 16 residues. Trimming took off 3 bases at V and 4 bases at J, with 18 bases between the two ends. As DNA, the CDR3 is TGTGCCTGGAGGGTTCTTAAGGGTAGCGGCACCGGGGAGCTGTTTTTT. This translates into CAWRVLKGSGTGELFF.

This chain uses TRBV4-1 with TRBJ2-5; TRBD1 matches at 9 bases. The CDR3 sequence is 15 residues long. Germline V gene sequence: CDR1 MGHRA, CDR2 YSYEKL. Unmatched junction bases numbered 10, after V lost 6 bases and J lost 5 bases. CDR3 nucleotide sequence: TGCGCCAGCAGTCGCGGGACAGGGATTTCGGAGACCCAGTACTTC. Amino acid sequence: CASSRGTGISETQYF.

The chain carries TRBV6-1 and TRBJ2-5; D unclear. The J call may be incorrect, as the DNA end agrees better with TRBJ2-7. CDR3 length equals 15 residues. Germline CDR1 MNHNS, CDR2 SASEGT. CDR3 coding DNA: TGTGCCAGCAGTGAAGCTTCTCACTCTCTGTCCGAGCAGTACTTC. It is translated as CASSEASHSLSEQYF.